These 18 T cell receptor beta chains were sequenced from one sample in a study of cytomegalovirus exposure and HLA in healthy donors. The PCR made use of 60 Vbeta and 13 Jbeta primers. Only in-frame clones appear in the TCRdb table, and some are missing; sequencing was by immunoSEQ multiplex PCR. Of 150,000 to 200,000 clones in the sample, 70% to 85% were seen once. Source material: PBMCs. The receptors come from a woman under 40 in good health and CMV-seropositive.

The CDR3 DNA reads TGCGCCAGCAGCCAAGTTAGGGGGATTCAGCCCCAGCATTTT. It codes for CASSQVRGIQPQHF. This sequence joins TRBV4-1 and TRBJ1-5, with D possibly being TRBD1 (6 bases). Trimming took off 1 base at V and 6 bases at J, with 10 bases between the two ends. The CDR3 totals 14 residues. The germline gives CDR1 MGHRA, CDR2 YSYEKL.

Only a few counts were recorded for this clone. The chain recombines TRBV10-3 with TRBJ2-5; 7 nucleotides align to TRBD2. The junction had 3 bases not matched to a gene; V was cut back by 0 bases and J by 5 bases. This CDR3 region has 14 residues. Germline V gene lookup returns CDR1 ENHRY and CDR2 SYGVKD. CDR3 loop: CAISESAGDETQYF. DNA of the CDR3: TGTGCCATCAGTGAGTCGGCGGGGGATGAGACCCAGTACTTC.

Only one count was recorded for this clone. This rearrangement joins TRBV10-3 to TRBJ1-6; D unclear. Per germline, CDR1 ENHRY and CDR2 SYGVKD. The V end lost 6 bases, the J end lost 7 bases, and 10 bases lay between the germline ends. The CDR3 contains 13 residues. The CDR3 coding sequence is TGTGCCATCAGCGAGCAGGTCAATTCACCCCTCCACTTT. Its protein product is CAISEQVNSPLHF.

J is TRBJ2-3 and V is TRBV5-1; D may be TRBD2 (5 bases). From germline, CDR1 is SGHRS and CDR2 YFSETQ. This CDR3 has 16 residues. The V gene lost 2 bases and the J gene lost 2 bases, with 15 bases spanning the gap. This CDR3 reads CASSLVRRGDTDTQYF. The CDR3 DNA follows: TGCGCCAGCAGCTTAGTCCGACGGGGAGACACAGATACGCAGTATTTT.

The chain links TRBV18 to TRBJ1-2; no reliable D call. V gave up 3 bases and J gave up 4 bases, with 18 bases separating them. Germline V lookup: CDR1 KGHSH, CDR2 LQKENI. The CDR3 is 16 amino acids. This CDR3 is CASSPYTRSSTYGYTF. The CDR3 DNA reads TGTGCCAGCTCACCCTATACTCGATCTTCTACCTATGGCTACACCTTC.

V gene TRBV4-2 combines with J gene TRBJ2-1; D remains ambiguous. Germline CDR1 is LGHNA and CDR2 is YNFKEQ. Trimming stripped 0 bases from V and 3 bases from J, with 12 bases between. CDR3 length equals 16 residues. The CDR3 spells CASSQDEIAVYNEQFF. DNA of the CDR3: TGTGCCAGCAGCCAAGATGAGATAGCCGTCTACAATGAGCAGTTCTTC.

The rearrangement links TRBV9 to TRBJ2-7; possibly TRBD2 for D (6 bases). The CDR3 runs 13 residues. V lost 4 bases and J lost 7, with 15 bases in between. The germline gives CDR1 SGDLS, CDR2 YYNGEE. The CDR3 sequence: CASSPQSGGEQYF. In DNA form, the CDR3 reads TGTGCCAGCAGCCCTCAGTCCGGAGGGGAGCAGTACTTC.

The rearrangement joins TRBV10-3 to TRBJ2-7, with TRBD1 matching 10 bases. Germline V lookup: CDR1 ENHRY, CDR2 SYGVKD. The CDR3 consists of 17 residues. V lost 4 bases and J lost 3; bases outside the gene matches: 12. CDR3 bases: TGTGCCATCAGTGCACCAACGGGGGACAGGGGTGGCTACGAGCAGTACTTC. Translated, it gives CAISAPTGDRGGYEQYF.

V usage is TRBV10-2 and J usage is TRBJ2-1, with 11 bases matching TRBD2. V gave up 6 bases and J gave up 1 base; unmatched junction bases: 14. Germline CDR1 reads WSHSY; CDR2 reads SAAADI. This CDR3 is 19 amino acids long. CDR3 nucleotide sequence: TGCGCCAGCAGGGGCGCCCAAACTAGCGGGGGAGGATCCTACAATGAGCAGTTCTTC. Its protein product is CASRGAQTSGGGSYNEQFF.

This chain joins TRBV7-2 and TRBJ2-1; 10 positions match TRBD2. Looked up from germline, CDR1 is SGHTA and CDR2 is FQGNSA. The ends lost 2 bases at V and 6 bases at J; junction bases unmatched: 7. This CDR3 comprises 16 residues. CDR3 sequence: CASSLTLAGAGNEQFF. In nucleotides, the CDR3 is TGTGCCAGCAGCTTAACCCTAGCGGGAGCCGGCAATGAGCAGTTCTTC. The whole variable domain, remainder taken from reference TRBV7-2 and TRBJ2-1, is GAGVSQSPSNKVTEKGKDVELRCDPISGHTALYWYRQSLGQGLEFLIYFQGNSAPDKSGLPSDRFSAERTGGSVSTLTIQRTQQEDSAVYLCASSLTLAGAGNEQFFGPGTRLTVL.

This chain connects TRBV4-1 to TRBJ2-1; 9 bases match TRBD2. V shed 0 bases, J shed 2 bases, and the junction held 5 bases outside the gene matches. Germline CDR1 reads MGHRA; CDR2 reads YSYEKL. The CDR3 runs to 17 residues. As DNA, the CDR3 is TGCGCCAGCAGCCAAGATCAAGCGGGAGGCCCCTACAATGAGCAGTTCTTC. It is translated as CASSQDQAGGPYNEQFF.

The rearrangement uses TRBV29-1 and TRBJ1-1; D may be TRBD1 (5 bases). The CDR3 extends over 12 amino acids. Per the germline V gene, CDR1 is SQVTM and CDR2 is ANQGSEA. V gave up 3 bases and J gave up 8 bases, with 13 bases separating them. CDR3 sequence: CSVEGPRAEAFF. The CDR3 region has the DNA TGCAGCGTTGAGGGCCCCAGGGCAGAAGCTTTCTTT.

The chain has TRBV7-9 and TRBJ1-4, with 8 bases lining up with TRBD1. V gave up 6 bases and J gave up 6 bases; unmatched junction bases: 18. CDR3 size: 18 residues. The germline gives CDR1 SEHNR, CDR2 FQNEAQ (reference sequence). CDR3: CASSHPEPGGPFDEKLFF. CDR3 nucleotide sequence: TGTGCCAGCAGTCATCCTGAGCCAGGGGGCCCTTTCGATGAAAAACTGTTTTTT.

The genes are TRBV7-8 and TRBJ2-7; the D gene is possibly TRBD1 (6 bases). Germline V gives CDR1 SGHVS, CDR2 FQNEAQ. CDR3 length: 13 amino acids. The V and J ends lost 1 base and 2 bases respectively, with 6 bases between them. The DNA for the CDR3 is TGTGCCAGCAGCTTAGACAGGGCCTACGAGCAGTACTTC. This encodes CASSLDRAYEQYF. Supplemented by reference TRBV7-8 and TRBJ2-7, the full variable domain reads GAGVSQSPRYKVAKRGQDVALRCDPISGHVSLFWYQQALGQGPEFLTYFQNEAQLDKSGLPSDRFFAERPEGSVSTLKIQRTQQEDSAVYLCASSLDRAYEQYFGPGTRLTVT.

The CDR3: CSAPGTGIETQYF. In DNA form, the CDR3 reads TGCAGCGCTCCGGGTACAGGGATAGAGACCCAGTACTTC. The J gene is TRBJ2-5, the V gene TRBV29-1, with D possibly matching TRBD1 (6 bases). V lost 7 bases to trimming and J lost 4 bases, with 16 bases between them. The CDR3 runs 13 residues. Germline CDR1 SQVTM, CDR2 ANQGSEA.

J is TRBJ1-2 and V is TRBV29-1, with D possibly matching TRBD1 (6 bases). This CDR3 comprises 15 residues. CDR1 and CDR2 from the germline V gene are SQVTM and ANQGSEA. V was pared by 0 bases and J by 0 bases, with 11 bases between. The CDR3, as DNA: TGCAGCGTTGAAGAACAGGGTGAATCTAACTATGGCTACACCTTC. Amino acids: CSVEEQGESNYGYTF.

The J gene is TRBJ2-3, the V gene TRBV6-5; no clear D gene. Germline V lookup: CDR1 MNHEY, CDR2 SVGAGI. The CDR3 is 13 amino acids. V gave up 3 bases and J gave up 5 bases, with 9 bases separating them. CDR3 nucleotides: TGTGCCAGCAGTTATCGGGTATTAGATACGCAGTATTTT. Translation gives CASSYRVLDTQYF.

This chain joins TRBV10-3 and TRBJ2-5; TRBD2 matches at 8 bases. The CDR3 loop spans 13 amino acids. Looked up from germline, CDR1 is ENHRY and CDR2 is SYGVKD. Trimming at V came to 3 bases and at J to 5 bases, leaving 2 bases not matched to a gene. The CDR3 nucleotides read TGTGCCATCAGTGACGGGACTAGGGAGACCCAGTACTTC. Its translation is CAISDGTRETQYF.